The present T cell receptor (beta chain) was sequenced within a study of blood T cell repertoires in COVID-19. Per the original data handling: By means of reference gene primer amplification, nucleated cell counts were estimated. Some clones are missing from TCRdb's copy, which holds only in-frame ones; the method was immunoSEQ multiplex PCR. V and J calls and clone size are given by that table; D and trimming were obtained from the DNA. The sample consists of 200,000 to 300,000 clones, about 89% of them appearing once. Participants' own reports of clinical history determined their cohort assignment. Trimming removed 5 bases at V and 8 bases at J, with 16 bases between. The CDR3 is made up of 14 amino acids. In germline, CDR1 is LGHNA, CDR2 YNFKEQ.

Sequenced sample: PBMCs or T cells enriched from blood (not recorded which). The chain joins TRBV4-2 to TRBJ1-3; D unresolved. This receptor was obtained from a young woman who had recovered from COVID-19. Written as DNA, the CDR3 is TGTGCCAGCAGCGAGGGAAGTCAAGGCGACACCATATATTTT. Its protein product is CASSEGSQGDTIYF.